This T cell receptor (beta chain) derives from a study of T cells in Graves' hyperthyroidism and ophthalmopathy. With regard to this clonotype: A much larger clone is a single base away; this may be a read error.

The source material, RNA transcripts, was used to amplify TCR beta CDR3 regions. A set of HTBI primers served as the primers for a first-round RT-PCR of the TCR CDR3. TCRdb ran MiXCR on the multiplex PCR reads and lists one entry per CDR3 protein. Among 390,000 or so distinct CDR3 sequences listed, approximately 15% were seen once. The receptor comes from a man aged 18 to 35 with Graves' ophthalmopathy. The sequenced sample consisted of blood.

CDR3 sequence reads: CASGLVKSGRTSADTQYF. CDR3 nucleotides: TGTGCTAGTGGTTTGGTTAAGTCGGGCAGGACCAGCGCAGATACGCAGTATTTT. The chain has TRBV12-5 and TRBJ2-3, with D unclear. CDR1 is LGHNT, CDR2 FRNRAP, per germline. This CDR3 has 18 amino acids. Trimming shortened V by 0 bases and J by 4 bases, and 20 bases separated the two germline ends.